This T cell receptor (beta chain) was sequenced for a study of blood T cell repertoires in COVID-19. On the study more broadly: T cells, B-cell-depleted T cells, or PBMCs provided the cDNA or gDNA that served as material.

In the authors' methods: Estimates of nucleated cell counts were drawn from the amplification of reference gene primers. TCRdb keeps only in-frame clones here, not all; method: immunoSEQ multiplex PCR. V, J and clone size are those of that table, while D and trimming were read from the DNA. Of under 150,000 clones detected, over 75% appear once; the ten largest clones hold 8%. The V segment lost 4 bases and the J segment 4 bases; nucleotides outside the gene matches: 15. Per the germline V gene, CDR1 is SGHVS and CDR2 is FNYEAQ. CDR3 length equals 18 residues. The specimen was peripheral blood. This sequence originates from a woman in her fifties or sixties with COVID-19, enrolled during active disease. The chain carries TRBV7-6 and TRBJ2-3; 9 bases agree with TRBD1. The CDR3 protein is CASSSAPRTGVFADTQYF. The CDR3, as DNA: TGTGCCAGCAGCTCCGCACCTCGGACAGGGGTTTTCGCAGATACGCAGTATTTT.